A selection of T cell receptor beta chains follows, all from one sample in a study of T cells in Graves' hyperthyroidism and ophthalmopathy. TCRdb recomputed calls from the multiplex PCR reads with MiXCR, one row per CDR3 protein. The table lists 240,000 or so distinct CDR3 sequences, about a sixth of them singletons. Material: blood. These receptors were obtained from a woman between 18 and 30 years old with Graves' ophthalmopathy. The CDR3 runs from the conserved cysteine through the conserved F or W. The order of the fields is D gene, clone size, J gene, V gene, CDR3 protein, CDR3 DNA. D genes are given only for firm matches. A clone size is listed for some rows: how often the clone was seen (once, few, many), or a class if it is expanded.

>.|many|TRBJ2-2|TRBV28
CASSFYRTRAGELFF
TGTGCCAGCAGTTTCTATAGAACAAGGGCCGGGGAGCTGTTTTTT
>TRBD2|many|TRBJ2-1|TRBV12-3/TRBV12-4
CASSLGGSNEQFF
TGTGCCAGCAGTTTGGGCGGGAGCAATGAGCAGTTCTTC
>.|many|TRBJ2-7|TRBV6-1
CATGDLQYF
TGTGCCACCGGGGACTTGCAGTACTTC
>.|many|TRBJ1-2|TRBV11-3
CASSPDITSHYGYTF
TGTGCCAGCAGCCCAGATATCACCTCCCACTATGGCTACACCTTC
>.|few|TRBJ1-2|TRBV19
CASSINRNNYGYTF
TGTGCCAGTAGTATTAACAGAAACAACTATGGCTACACCTTC
>.|many|TRBJ2-3|TRBV6-1
CASQGTHPRVSDTQYF
TGTGCCAGCCAAGGGACCCACCCAAGAGTAAGTGATACGCAGTATTTT
>.|many|TRBJ2-5|TRBV6-6
CASSYSQGEGQETQYF
TGTGCCAGCAGTTACTCGCAGGGAGAGGGGCAAGAGACCCAGTACTTC
>.|many|TRBJ1-1|TRBV28
CASSFLGPTEAFF
TGTGCCAGCAGTTTCCTGGGACCGACTGAAGCTTTCTTT
>TRBD1|.|TRBJ1-2|TRBV28
CASTRPGQNHGYTF
TGTGCCAGCACCCGACCGGGACAGAACCATGGCTACACCTTC
>.|many|TRBJ1-5|TRBV5-6
CASSWGNQPQHF
TGTGCCAGCAGCTGGGGCAATCAGCCCCAGCATTTT
>TRBD2|many|TRBJ2-2|TRBV6-5
CASSYSPPRTSGNGGELFF
TGTGCCAGCAGTTACTCGCCTCCCCGGACTAGCGGGAATGGCGGGGAGCTGTTTTTT
>TRBD2|many|TRBJ2-5|TRBV28
CASSPRLAVQETQYF
TGTGCCAGCAGTCCCCGACTAGCGGTGCAAGAGACCCAGTACTTC
>.|.|TRBJ2-7|TRBV20-1
CSAVRTALTYEQYF
TGCAGTGCCGTTAGGACAGCGTTAACCTACGAGCAGTACTTC
>TRBD1|many|TRBJ2-2|TRBV14
CASSQLDRGWTGELFF
TGTGCCAGCAGCCAACTAGACAGGGGTTGGACCGGGGAGCTGTTTTTT
>.|many|TRBJ1-2|TRBV4-1
CASSEGPSALMSYTF
TGCGCCAGCAGCGAAGGCCCTTCGGCCCTGATGAGCTACACCTTC
>TRBD1|many|TRBJ1-6|TRBV10-3
CAISWTGENSPLHF
TGTGCCATCAGTTGGACAGGGGAGAATTCACCCCTCCACTTT
>.|many|TRBJ2-1|TRBV7-2
CASSQNLGYNEQFF
TGTGCCAGCAGCCAAAATCTAGGTTACAATGAGCAGTTCTTC
>.|many|TRBJ1-5|TRBV6-1
CASSERGYNQPQHF
TGTGCCAGCAGTGAACGGGGGTACAATCAGCCCCAGCATTTT
>.|many|TRBJ1-6|TRBV29-1
CSVGSGDNSPLHF
TGCAGCGTTGGGTCAGGGGACAATTCACCCCTCCACTTT
>.|many|TRBJ1-1|TRBV7-2
CASSLGTGGNTEAFF
TGTGCCAGCAGCTTAGGAACGGGCGGGAACACTGAAGCTTTCTTT
>.|many|TRBJ2-2|TRBV24-1
CATSDLQGAGELFF
TGTGCCACCAGTGACTTACAGGGCGCCGGGGAGCTGTTTTTT
>.|many|TRBJ1-2|TRBV6-1
CASSEVPSYYGYTF
TGTGCCAGCAGTGAAGTTCCCAGTTACTATGGCTACACCTTC
>.|few|TRBJ1-2|TRBV5-1
CASSLDSTLGYGYTF
TGCGCCAGCAGCTTGGACAGTACCCTAGGCTATGGCTACACCTTC
>.|many|TRBJ1-4|TRBV7-6
CASSLNSFATNEKLFF
TGTGCCAGCAGCTTAAACAGCTTTGCAACTAATGAAAAACTGTTTTTT
>.|.|TRBJ1-3|TRBV5-6
CASSLWAANSGNTIYF
TGTGCCAGCAGCTTGTGGGCAGCCAACTCTGGAAACACCATATATTTT
>.|.|TRBJ2-6|TRBV5-4
CASSSKQVSSGANVLTF
TGTGCCAGCAGCTCGAAACAGGTTTCCTCTGGGGCCAACGTCCTGACTTTC
>.|many|TRBJ2-3|TRBV4-1
CASSRVGGYTDTQYF
TGCGCCAGCAGCCGAGTAGGAGGGTACACAGATACGCAGTATTTT
>.|many|TRBJ1-1|TRBV14
CASSQERGAAFF
TGTGCCAGCAGCCAGGAGCGGGGCGCGGCTTTCTTT
>.|many|TRBJ2-7|TRBV7-7
CASSPGVAYEQYF
TGTGCTAGCAGCCCCGGGGTTGCCTACGAGCAGTACTTC
>.|many|TRBJ2-2|TRBV3-1
CASSQVSDTGELFF
TGTGCCAGCAGCCAAGTCTCTGACACCGGGGAGCTGTTTTTT
>TRBD1|.|TRBJ1-6|TRBV6-4
CASSDRGYNSPLHF
TGTGCCAGCTCCGACAGGGGCTATAATTCACCCCTCCACTTT
>TRBD1|many|TRBJ1-1|TRBV28
CASSFLDRDTEAFF
TGTGCCAGCAGTTTCCTAGACAGGGACACTGAAGCTTTCTTT
>TRBD1|many|TRBJ2-7|TRBV20-1
CSARWGQSYEQYF
TGCAGTGCTAGATGGGGACAGTCCTACGAGCAGTACTTC
>TRBD2|many|TRBJ2-7|TRBV5-1
CASSLWSGESYEQYF
TGCGCCAGCAGCTTGTGGAGCGGGGAGTCCTACGAGCAGTACTTC
>.|few|TRBJ2-3|TRBV6-4
CASSESSGSTDTQYF
TGTGCCAGCAGTGAGAGCAGCGGAAGCACAGATACGCAGTATTTT
>.|.|TRBJ1-5|TRBV27
CTSSLPGQRGNQPQHF
TGTACCAGCAGTTTACCTGGGCAAAGAGGCAATCAGCCCCAGCACTTT
>.|many|TRBJ1-4|TRBV2
CASSEAWGPTANEKLFF
TGTGCCAGCAGTGAAGCCTGGGGGCCTACAGCTAATGAAAAACTGTTTTTT
>TRBD2|.|TRBJ2-1|TRBV7-2
CASSSLAGGPVFF
TGTGCCAGCAGCAGTCTAGCGGGGGGGCCGGTTTTCTTC
>.|many|TRBJ1-2|TRBV11-2
CASSRGQNYGYTF
TGTGCCAGCAGCCGAGGACAGAACTATGGCTACACCTTC
>TRBD1|.|TRBJ1-2|TRBV6-4
CASRGQGGGYTF
TGTGCCAGCAGGGGACAGGGAGGTGGCTACACCTTC
>TRBD1|many|TRBJ1-1|TRBV6-1
CASSYMTGLNTEAFF
TGTGCCAGCAGTTACATGACAGGGCTGAACACTGAAGCTTTCTTT
>TRBD1|many|TRBJ2-7|TRBV7-2
CASSLVGQGFEQYF
TGTGCCAGCAGCTTAGTGGGACAGGGTTTCGAGCAGTACTTC
>TRBD2|many|TRBJ2-2|TRBV6-1
CASTLLAGGPSTGELFF
TGTGCCAGCACCCTACTAGCGGGAGGGCCGAGCACCGGGGAGCTGTTTTTT
>.|many|TRBJ2-5|TRBV19
CASSILNRDIQETQYF
TGTGCCAGTAGTATCCTCAACCGGGACATCCAAGAGACCCAGTACTTC
>.|.|TRBJ2-3|TRBV19
CASSIEGKSSTDTQYF
TGTGCCAGTAGTATCGAGGGCAAGTCTAGCACAGATACGCAGTATTTT